Listed below are T cell receptor beta chains from one sample, sequenced in a study of Graves' ophthalmopathy and Graves' hyperthyroidism. MiXCR, run by TCRdb on the multiplex PCR reads, gives a single entry per CDR3 protein. This table has 350,000 to 400,000 distinct CDR3 sequences, roughly 18% appearing once. Input material: peripheral blood. Receptors originate from a woman aged 18 to 35 with Graves' ophthalmopathy. CDR3s include the opening cysteine and the closing phenylalanine or tryptophan. D genes are given only for firm matches. Size is omitted from some rows. Given values are once, few, many or a class for expanded clones.

d_call	v_call	j_call	clone_size	cdr3_aa	cdr3_nt
.	TRBV11-2	TRBJ2-2	many	CASSNGVGNTGELFF	TGTGCCAGCAGCAACGGGGTCGGGAACACCGGGGAGCTGTTTTTT
.	TRBV6-1	TRBJ1-5	many	CASSPRQGYQPQHF	TGTGCCAGCAGTCCTCGCCAGGGGTACCAGCCCCAGCATTTT
TRBD2	TRBV11-2	TRBJ2-4	many	CASSRRTSGGARGNIQYF	TGTGCCAGCAGCCGACGGACTAGCGGGGGGGCGAGGGGAAACATTCAGTACTTC
.	TRBV28	TRBJ2-7	.	CASSSARQVNEQYF	TGTGCCAGCAGTTCTGCTCGACAGGTTAACGAGCAGTACTTC
TRBD1	TRBV11-2	TRBJ1-1	many	CASSLSGTGQAFF	TGTGCCAGCAGCTTGTCCGGGACAGGGCAGGCTTTCTTT
.	TRBV5-1	TRBJ2-2	many	CASSLVRLALTGELFF	TGCGCCAGCAGCTTGGTCCGCCTAGCGCTAACCGGGGAGCTGTTTTTT
TRBD1	TRBV2	TRBJ2-7	.	CASSLTTGDEQYF	TGTGCCAGCAGTTTGACTACAGGGGACGAGCAGTACTTC
.	TRBV29-1	TRBJ1-1	.	CSGYNGHGTEAFF	TGCAGCGGATACAACGGGCACGGTACTGAAGCTTTCTTT
.	TRBV7-2	TRBJ2-5	.	CASSSARETQYF	TGTGCCAGCAGCTCGGCACGGGAGACCCAGTACTTC
.	TRBV19	TRBJ1-5	many	CASRSPRGHNQPQHF	TGTGCCAGTAGGTCCCCCAGGGGCCACAATCAGCCCCAGCATTTT
.	TRBV7-2	TRBJ2-7	many	CASTPGLNAYEQYF	TGTGCCAGCACCCCGGGACTCAACGCCTACGAGCAGTACTTC
TRBD1	TRBV19	TRBJ1-1	many	CASSIGNRGNTEAFF	TGTGCCAGTAGTATAGGAAACAGGGGGAACACTGAAGCTTTCTTT
.	TRBV19	TRBJ1-1	many	CASSIAPGAEAFF	TGTGCCAGTAGTATAGCCCCGGGCGCTGAAGCTTTCTTT
.	TRBV4-2	TRBJ2-7	few	CASSHPGASGRSYEQYF	TGTGCCAGCAGCCACCCCGGGGCTTCGGGCAGATCCTACGAGCAGTACTTC
.	TRBV4-1	TRBJ1-1	many	CASSPIGPRRVEAFF	TGCGCCAGCAGCCCGATAGGACCTAGAAGGGTTGAAGCTTTCTTT
TRBD1	TRBV19	TRBJ1-3	many	CASSITGGAGNTIYF	TGTGCCAGTAGTATTACAGGGGGCGCCGGAAACACCATATATTTT
TRBD1	TRBV6-5	TRBJ2-2	many	CASASTGSNTGELFF	TGTGCCAGCGCCTCGACAGGGTCGAACACCGGGGAGCTGTTTTTT
.	TRBV7-9	TRBJ1-1	many	CASSSGTEAFF	TGTGCCAGCAGCTCGGGCACTGAAGCTTTCTTT
.	TRBV7-8	TRBJ1-5	many	CASSLVMERRPQHF	TGTGCCAGCAGCTTAGTCATGGAACGGAGGCCCCAGCATTTT
.	TRBV9	TRBJ1-1	many	CASSEGFGATNTEAFF	TGTGCCAGCAGCGAGGGGTTTGGAGCAACCAACACTGAAGCTTTCTTT
TRBD2	TRBV30	TRBJ2-2	many	CAWSDLSGANTGELFF	TGTGCCTGGAGCGATCTTAGCGGGGCGAACACCGGAGAGCTGTTTTTT
.	TRBV7-2	TRBJ2-5	many	CASSSSRRLQETQYF	TGTGCCAGCAGCTCGAGCAGGCGCCTCCAAGAGACCCAGTACTTC
TRBD1	TRBV11-2	TRBJ2-6	.	CASSYWDSRPGANVLTF	TGTGCCAGCAGCTACTGGGACAGTAGGCCTGGGGCCAACGTCCTGACTTTC
TRBD1	TRBV11-2	TRBJ1-5	many	CASSLFSGQGNQPQHF	TGTGCCAGCAGCCTCTTTTCGGGACAGGGTAATCAGCCCCAGCATTTT
.	TRBV6-1	TRBJ1-2	many	CASSESPGGRHGYTF	TGTGCCAGCAGTGAAAGCCCGGGAGGGCGGCATGGCTACACCTTC
.	TRBV29-1	TRBJ2-7	many	CSVVSPGTWQYF	TGCAGCGTTGTGAGTCCAGGCACTTGGCAGTACTTC
.	TRBV28	TRBJ2-2	many	CASINRGGSNTGELFF	TGTGCCAGTATCAATCGGGGCGGCTCGAACACCGGGGAGCTGTTTTTT
.	TRBV9	TRBJ2-7	many	CASSVGGAQYYEQYF	TGTGCCAGCAGCGTAGGAGGCGCCCAATACTACGAGCAGTACTTC
TRBD1	TRBV30	TRBJ1-5	.	CACSGTVGRGQPQHF	TGTGCCTGTTCAGGGACAGTAGGTAGGGGACAGCCCCAGCATTTT
.	TRBV12-3/TRBV12-4	TRBJ2-7	once	CASSLMDTHSYEQYF	TGTGCCAGCAGTTTAATGGACACCCACTCCTACGAGCAGTACTTC
.	TRBV12-3/TRBV12-4	TRBJ1-1	many	CASRTEGELKGFF	TGTGCCAGCAGAACGGAGGGGGAGTTGAAGGGTTTCTTT
.	TRBV20-1	TRBJ2-7	many	CSAMTGYEQYF	TGCAGTGCTATGACAGGTTACGAGCAGTACTTC
.	TRBV12-3/TRBV12-4	TRBJ1-2	once	CASSPLSDGYTF	TGTGCCAGCAGTCCTCTCAGTGATGGCTACACCTTC
TRBD1	TRBV19	TRBJ2-2	few	CASTLGQGNTGELFF	TGTGCCAGTACCCTAGGACAGGGGAACACCGGGGAGCTGTTTTTT
.	TRBV7-2	TRBJ1-2	many	CASSLPGAYYGYTF	TGTGCCAGCAGCTTACCGGGGGCCTACTATGGCTACACCTTC
.	TRBV12-3/TRBV12-4	TRBJ1-5	.	CATSPGNQPQHF	TGTGCCACCTCGCCCGGGAATCAGCCCCAGCATTTT
.	TRBV7-2	TRBJ1-6	.	CASSLNGLSYNSPLHF	TGTGCCAGCAGCTTAAACGGACTCTCCTATAATTCACCCCTCCACTTT
.	TRBV28	TRBJ2-5	many	CASSSHVQAGILVTQYF	TGTGCCAGCAGTTCCCATGTTCAGGCGGGGATATTAGTGACCCAGTACTTC
TRBD2	TRBV28	TRBJ2-7	.	CATEREGLEQYF	TGTGCCACCGAGCGGGAGGGCCTCGAGCAGTACTTC
.	TRBV27	TRBJ2-4	.	CASSLLDGKNIQYF	TGTGCCAGCAGTTTACTGGATGGCAAAAACATTCAGTACTTC
.	TRBV3-1	TRBJ1-1	few	CASSLGGSSVEAFF	TGTGCCAGCAGCCTCGGGGGGTCCTCGGTTGAAGCTTTCTTT
.	TRBV6-1	TRBJ1-1	many	CASSEGLNTEAFF	TGTGCCAGCAGTGAGGGGTTGAACACTGAAGCTTTCTTT
.	TRBV6-2/TRBV6-3	TRBJ2-4	.	CASSYGANIQYF	TGTGCCAGCAGTTACGGAGCAAACATTCAGTACTTC
.	TRBV7-3	TRBJ1-5	many	CASSQSGGWGQPQHF	TGTGCCAGCAGCCAGTCGGGAGGGTGGGGTCAGCCCCAGCATTTT
.	TRBV6-1	TRBJ1-2	.	CASSEWGNGYTF	TGTGCCAGCAGTGAATGGGGCAATGGCTACACCTTC
.	TRBV28	TRBJ1-6	.	CASSPTGLALHF	TGTGCCAGCAGTCCTACAGGGCTAGCCCTCCACTTT
.	TRBV6-2/TRBV6-3	TRBJ1-2	many	CASSYRKEGYTF	TGTGCCAGCAGTTATCGCAAGGAGGGCTACACCTTC
.	TRBV25-1	TRBJ2-7	many	CASSELGVADQRYEQYF	TGTGCCAGCAGTGAGTTAGGGGTGGCCGATCAACGCTACGAGCAGTACTTC
.	TRBV19	TRBJ1-5	many	CASTIGGGKGKGRNQPQHF	TGTGCCAGTACTATCGGCGGGGGCAAAGGGAAGGGCCGCAATCAGCCCCAGCATTTT
TRBD2	TRBV6-1	TRBJ2-7	many	CSGAGDSYEQYF	TGCTCTGGAGCGGGGGACTCCTACGAGCAGTACTTC
.	TRBV4-3	TRBJ1-5	.	CASSQDSGGSNQPQHF	TGCGCCAGCAGCCAAGATTCGGGAGGGAGCAATCAGCCCCAGCATTTT
TRBD1	TRBV12-3/TRBV12-4	TRBJ2-1	many	CASSQGTGSYNEQFF	TGTGCCAGCAGTCAAGGGACAGGGTCCTACAATGAGCAGTTCTTC